Below, one TCR beta chain is given with its context. The target antigen is unknown. This CDR3 is built from 15 residues. Germline values: CDR1 SGDLS, CDR2 YYNGEE. With V trimmed by 0 bases and J by 4 bases, 6 bases remained unmatched. This entry is derived from a study of cytomegalovirus exposure and HLA in healthy donors. In the PCR, 60 Vbeta and 13 Jbeta primers were used. Assay used: immunoSEQ multiplex PCR; TCRdb lists only in-frame clones, some missing. The table has roughly 100,000 clones, around 79% seen once; the top ten hold 4.5% to 6%. Study conclusions and caveats: In an earlier analysis, in 620 or so donors, most V segments appeared productive either ~87% or ~30% of the time. TCR beta V- and J-gene trimming, according to a later analysis, was linked to a missense DCLRE1C variant.

The clonotype was recovered from a woman aged 40 to 50 in good health and CMV-seronegative. The gene calls are TRBV9 and TRBJ2-5; 7 nucleotides match TRBD1. Sample: PBMCs. The chain's CDR3 is CASSVAGQKTETQYF. The CDR3, as DNA: TGTGCCAGCAGCGTAGCGGGACAGAAAACAGAGACCCAGTACTTC.